One and the same sample provided the 28 T cell receptor beta chains below, sequenced in a study of vaccination and CD4 T cells after COVID-19. No antigen has been identified for these receptors. An Oncomine TCR Beta short-read assay was used to sequence the DNA from cultured CD4+ T cells. TCRdb redid the calling of the PCR reads with MiXCR, one entry per CDR3 protein. The sample holds around 8,200 distinct CDR3 sequences, around 70% seen once. As for treatment: roughly ten-day PBMC culture with coronavirus spike peptide pools or control peptides (ViraFEST assay). Source material: CD4+ T cells from blood, cultured in vitro. These receptors were obtained from a human donor who had recovered from COVID-19.

This clonotype came up a few times. V usage is TRBV7-2 and J usage is TRBJ2-1, with 8 bases fitting TRBD1. The CDR3 loop spans 15 amino acids. CDR1 SGHTA and CDR2 FQGNSA come from the germline V gene. V trimming: 5 bases; J trimming: 3 bases; junction bases outside the gene matches: 6. CDR3 loop: CASSPGQAFYNEQFF. DNA of the CDR3: TGTGCCAGCAGCCCGGGACAGGCTTTCTACAATGAGCAGTTCTTC.

The V and J genes are TRBV20-1 and TRBJ2-1, with D perhaps matching TRBD1 (5 bases). The CDR3 length is 14 residues. Germline assignment: CDR1 DFQATT and CDR2 SNEGSKA (reference sequence). V lost 4 bases to trimming and J lost 0 bases, with 10 bases between them. CDR3 sequence: CSATDTSSYNEQFF. The CDR3 nucleotides are TGCAGTGCTACGGACACCTCCTCCTACAATGAGCAGTTCTTC.

This clonotype was counted between two and nine times. The genes are TRBV27 and TRBJ1-2; 8 bases match TRBD1. Germline V gene data show CDR1 as MNHEY and CDR2 as SMNVEV (reference sequence). Trimming at V came to 3 bases and at J to 4 bases, leaving 1 base not matched to a gene. The CDR3 sequence is 13 residues long. Here the CDR3 reads CASSLTGAYGYTF. The CDR3 region has the DNA TGTGCCAGCAGTTTGACAGGGGCCTATGGCTACACCTTC.

The chain combines TRBV6-5 with TRBJ1-2, with 7 nucleotides matching TRBD1. The germline V gene encodes CDR1 MNHEY and CDR2 SVGAGI. CDR3 length: 14 residues. Trimming removed 2 bases from V and 4 bases from J; junction bases left unmatched: 4. The CDR3 region is CASSYDRVIYGYTF. The CDR3, as DNA: TGTGCCAGCAGTTACGACAGGGTTATCTATGGCTACACCTTC.

V gene TRBV12-3 or TRBV12-4 combines with J gene TRBJ1-1; D remains ambiguous. The V end was cut by 6 bases, the J end by 4 bases, with 15 bases between. The CDR3 runs to 14 residues. CDR3 residues: CASRRSGMGTEAFF. In DNA, the CDR3 is TGTGCCAGCAGGAGAAGCGGGATGGGCACTGAAGCTTTCTTT.

The chain employs TRBV7-6 and TRBJ2-7, with TRBD1 matching 10 bases. V lost 1 base to trimming and J lost 4 bases; unmatched junction nucleotides: 4. This CDR3 is 15 amino acids long. In germline, CDR1 is SGHVS, CDR2 FNYEAQ. The CDR3 region has the DNA TGTGCCAGCAGCTTAGGGACAGGGGGTAAATACGAGCAGTACTTC. Translation: CASSLGTGGKYEQYF.

This clonotype was recorded a few times. This rearrangement joins TRBV2 to TRBJ2-7; D is ambiguous. The CDR3 sequence is 15 residues long. Germline assignment: CDR1 SNHLY and CDR2 FYNNEI. Deletions cut 2 bases from V and 6 bases from J, with 17 bases between. CDR3 protein: CASSEPTARHGEQYF. The CDR3 DNA reads TGTGCCAGCAGTGAACCGACTGCGCGGCACGGCGAGCAGTACTTC.

The J gene is TRBJ2-5, the V gene TRBV10-1; 8 bases map to TRBD2. The CDR3 sequence is 16 residues long. V gave up 3 bases and J gave up 4 bases; unmatched junction bases: 10. In germline, CDR1 is WNHNN, CDR2 SYGVQD (reference sequence). The CDR3 loop is CASSELSGGRSETQYF. The CDR3 bases are TGCGCCAGCAGTGAATTGTCGGGGGGGAGATCAGAGACCCAGTACTTC.

The genes are TRBV6-1 and TRBJ1-2; 7 positions match TRBD1. The trim removed 4 bases at V and 8 bases at J, leaving 4 bases unmatched. This CDR3 comprises 12 residues. CDR1 is MNHNS, CDR2 SASEGT, per germline. CDR3 sequence (DNA): TGTGCCAGCAGTGCTTCAGGGGGAGGCTACACCTTC. Its protein is CASSASGGGYTF.

The genes are TRBV7-2 and TRBJ1-2; D perhaps matches TRBD1 (6 bases). V gave up 3 bases and J gave up 8 bases, with 10 bases separating them. The CDR3 runs 12 residues. Germline assignment: CDR1 SGHTA and CDR2 FQGNSA. CDR3 residues: CASSFRQAGYTF. CDR3 bases: TGTGCCAGCAGCTTTCGACAGGCGGGCTACACCTTC.

This clonotype was seen a single time. J is TRBJ1-1 and V is TRBV5-5; 8 nucleotides align to TRBD1. Germline V gene sequence: CDR1 SGHKS, CDR2 YYEKEE (reference sequence). Trimming took 0 bases from V and 1 from J; bases not matched to a gene: 5. The CDR3 loop spans 16 amino acids. The CDR3 DNA sequence: TGTGCCAGCAGCTTGGGTCCCGGGACAGGGAACACTGAAGCTTTCTTT. This codes for CASSLGPGTGNTEAFF.

The chain has TRBV7-2 and TRBJ2-3; no reliable D call. V dropped 5 bases and J dropped 6 bases, with 9 bases sitting between them. This CDR3 spans 12 amino acids. CDR1 and CDR2 from the germline V gene are SGHTA and FQGNSA. The DNA of the CDR3 is TGTGCCAGCAGCCTTGGGTGGGATACGCAGTATTTT. This gives the protein CASSLGWDTQYF.

The chain joins TRBV2 to TRBJ1-2; TRBD1 matches 8 bases. V trimming: 6 bases; J trimming: 4 bases; junction bases outside the gene matches: 7. The length of the CDR3 is 14 residues. Germline V gene data show CDR1 as SNHLY and CDR2 as FYNNEI. The CDR3 nucleotides read TGTGCCAGCAGGGATAGGACAGGGCGCTATGGCTACACCTTC. Translated: CASRDRTGRYGYTF.

J is TRBJ2-7 and V is TRBV20-1, with TRBD2 identical over 12 bases. CDR3 length equals 15 residues. V lost 3 bases to trimming and J lost 3 bases; unmatched junction nucleotides: 6. Germline loops: CDR1 DFQATT, CDR2 SNEGSKA (reference sequence). The CDR3 sequence is CSARILAGGNYEQYF. CDR3 sequence (DNA): TGCAGTGCTAGGATCCTAGCGGGGGGGAACTACGAGCAGTACTTC.

V usage is TRBV28 and J usage is TRBJ1-6; no clear D gene. Trimming removed 7 bases from V and 6 bases from J, with 13 bases in between. Per the germline V gene, CDR1 is MDHEN and CDR2 is SYDVKM. This CDR3 contains 14 residues. The CDR3 sequence: CASIPPLLNSPLHF. CDR3 bases: TGTGCCAGCATTCCCCCACTCCTTAATTCACCCCTCCACTTT.

This clonotype was seen a handful of times. V gene TRBV20-1 combines with J gene TRBJ1-2; 10 bases map to TRBD1. This CDR3 contains 15 residues. Germline V gene data show CDR1 as DFQATT and CDR2 as SNEGSKA (reference sequence). Losses at the gene ends were 1 base for V and 4 bases for J; bases not matched to a gene: 6. The DNA for the CDR3 is TGCAGTGCTAGAGTAGGGACAGGGGATCGCTATGGCTACACCTTC. Translating it yields CSARVGTGDRYGYTF.

In this sample, this clonotype turned up a few times. This sequence joins TRBV7-2 and TRBJ2-5; the D call may be TRBD1 or TRBD2 (5 bases each). The CDR3 is 13 amino acids. CDR1 is SGHTA, CDR2 FQGNSA, per germline. Trimming stripped 5 bases from V and 3 bases from J, with 10 bases between. The CDR3 loop is CASSPGPKETQYF. Here the CDR3 DNA reads TGTGCCAGCAGCCCGGGGCCAAAAGAGACCCAGTACTTC.

The V call is TRBV20-1, the J call TRBJ2-7; D not resolved. The CDR3 totals 12 residues. Germline values: CDR1 DFQATT, CDR2 SNEGSKA (reference sequence). Trimming took 2 bases from V and 5 from J, leaving 10 bases between them. The CDR3 protein is CSARRDNNEQYF. DNA for the CDR3: TGCAGTGCTAGACGTGATAATAACGAGCAGTACTTC.

The chain recombines TRBV10-3 with TRBJ1-1; a possible D gene is TRBD1 (6 bases). Trimming took off 5 bases at V and 1 base at J, with 11 bases between the two ends. The CDR3 has 14 amino acids. CDR1 ENHRY and CDR2 SYGVKD come from the germline V gene. The DNA for the CDR3 is TGTGCCATCAGTCAGGACAGATCGAACACTGAAGCTTTCTTT. Its translation is CAISQDRSNTEAFF.

This clonotype was recorded a few times. V usage is TRBV27 and J usage is TRBJ1-2; 11 bases fit TRBD1. Trimming removed 3 bases from V and 2 bases from J; junction bases left unmatched: 2. The germline V gene has CDR1 MNHEY and CDR2 SMNVEV (reference sequence). The CDR3 consists of 15 residues. CDR3 amino acids: CASSFGTGGNYGYTF. In nucleotides, the CDR3 is TGTGCCAGCAGTTTTGGGACAGGGGGAAACTATGGCTACACCTTC.

The rearrangement uses TRBV6-1 and TRBJ2-1; 8 bases map to TRBD1. The CDR3 contains 15 residues. J was trimmed by 12 bases and V by 5 bases; bases with no gene match: 15. In germline, CDR1 is MNHNS, CDR2 SASEGT. For the CDR3, the DNA is TGTGCCAGCAGTCCTCGAAAGGCAGGGGGCGCTGGGCAGTTCTTC. Protein sequence: CASSPRKAGGAGQFF.

In this sample, this clonotype turned up a few times. V is TRBV20-1 and J is TRBJ1-2; 7 nucleotides match TRBD1. CDR3 length: 15 amino acids. The germline CDR1 and CDR2 sequences are DFQATT and SNEGSKA (reference sequence). J lost 8 bases, V lost 3 bases, and 15 bases had no gene match. CDR3 nucleotides: TGCAGTGCTAGGGATGGACAGGTTGGCCCTCAGGGCTACACCTTC. Translating gives CSARDGQVGPQGYTF.

J is TRBJ2-7 and V is TRBV6-1; the match to TRBD1 covers 8 bases. This CDR3 spans 15 amino acids. Germline V gives CDR1 MNHNS, CDR2 SASEGT. Trimming cost V 4 bases and J 5 bases; bases outside gene matches: 10. CDR3 coding DNA: TGTGCCAGCAGTGCGGAACAGGGGGGCCGGGACGAGCAGTACTTC. Protein sequence: CASSAEQGGRDEQYF.

The rearrangement links TRBV12-3 or TRBV12-4 to TRBJ1-2; the D gene is possibly TRBD1 (6 bases). CDR3 size: 14 residues. The ends were cut back, 6 bases at V and 0 bases at J, with 11 bases in the middle. The CDR3 DNA reads TGTGCCAGCAGACCGGGACACGCTAACTATGGCTACACCTTC. It encodes CASRPGHANYGYTF.

This chain uses TRBV7-6 with TRBJ1-5; no clear D gene. The germline V gene encodes CDR1 SGHVS and CDR2 FNYEAQ. CDR3 length: 15 amino acids. With 1 base removed from V and 2 bases from J, the gap between germline ends came to 9 bases. The CDR3 protein is CASSLDWSGNQPQHF. DNA of the CDR3: TGTGCCAGCAGCTTAGATTGGTCAGGCAATCAGCCCCAGCATTTT.

This clonotype was detected a few times. This sequence joins TRBV19 and TRBJ1-5, with 8 bases fitting TRBD1. CDR3 length equals 15 residues. V shed 2 bases, J shed 7 bases, and the junction held 7 bases outside the gene matches. Germline assignment: CDR1 LNHDA and CDR2 SQIVND (reference sequence). The CDR3 DNA is TGTGCCAGTAGTATATCCGGACAGGGTTTACAGCCCCAGCATTTT. Amino acids: CASSISGQGLQPQHF.

The gene calls are TRBV6-4 and TRBJ1-2; no clear D gene. Trimming pared 5 bases from V and 4 bases from J, leaving 11 bases between. CDR1 and CDR2 from the germline V gene are MRHNA and SNTAGT. There are 13 residues in the CDR3. In nucleotides, the CDR3 is TGTGCCAGCAGTCTGCACGGCTCCTATGGCTACACCTTC. It translates to CASSLHGSYGYTF.

Notes on this clonotype: The DNA is left out, because the CDR3 cannot be placed on it with certainty; the CDR3 is given as TCRdb lists it. This rearrangement joins TRBV5-1 to TRBJ2-5; the table gives TRBD2 as D, unverified against the DNA. The CDR3 spans 22 residues, counting both ends. The germline CDR1 and CDR2 sequences are SGHRS and YFSETQ. The CDR3 sequence: CASTNQTSMYLCASSPAGPQYF.